These 25 T cell receptor beta chains originate from one sample sequenced in a study of blood T cell repertoires in COVID-19. Repertoires were generated with immunoSEQ multiplex PCR, while TCRdb's copy carries only in-frame clones and drops some. Here the sample spans hundreds of thousands of clones, roughly 80% being singletons. Sequenced sample: peripheral blood. These receptors were obtained from a woman in her thirties or forties with active or convalescent COVID-19.

V gene TRBV7-3 combines with J gene TRBJ2-1; 7 positions agree with TRBD1. V was pared by 5 bases and J by 2 bases, with 6 bases of the junction left unmatched. CDR1 is SGHTA and CDR2 is FQGTGA in the germline V gene. The CDR3 has 15 residues. In DNA, the CDR3 is TGTGCCAGCAGCATACCAGGGGGTACCTACAATGAGCAGTTCTTC. Protein sequence: CASSIPGGTYNEQFF.

V gene TRBV5-1 combines with J gene TRBJ1-5, with TRBD1 matching 9 bases. This CDR3 comprises 14 residues. The V gene end was trimmed by 4 bases and the J gene end by 7 bases; junction bases not matched to a gene: 6. Germline V gene sequence: CDR1 SGHRS, CDR2 YFSETQ. The DNA of the CDR3 is TGCGCCAGCAGCCCCGGGACAGGGTTACAGCCCCAGCATTTT. As protein: CASSPGTGLQPQHF. Based on the CDR3 plus reference TRBV5-1 and TRBJ1-5, the full variable domain is KAGVTQTPRYLIKTRGQQVTLSCSPISGHRSVSWYQQTPGQGLQFLFEYFSETQRNKGNFPGRFSGRQFSNSRSEMNVSTLELGDSALYLCASSPGTGLQPQHFGDGTRLSIL.

This sequence joins TRBV7-9 and TRBJ2-5; D might be TRBD1 (5 bases). V lost 4 bases and J lost 4, with 7 bases in between. Germline-derived CDR1 and CDR2 are SEHNR and FQNEAQ (reference sequence). The CDR3 is 12 residues long. CDR3 sequence: CASSSRGETQYF. CDR3 nucleotide sequence: TGTGCCAGCAGCTCTAGGGGAGAGACCCAGTACTTC.

This clone was seen once. The chain joins TRBV27 to TRBJ1-6; weak D call: TRBD1 (5 bases). Between the trimmed V and J ends, which lost 6 bases and 10 bases, there was a span of 16 bases. Germline CDR1 reads MNHEY; CDR2 reads SMNVEV (reference sequence). The CDR3 runs to 14 residues. In nucleotides, the CDR3 is TGTGCCAGCAGCCGCACGGCAGGGATATCACCCCTCCACTTT. Its translation is CASSRTAGISPLHF.

The sample holds a few counts of this clone. V and J are TRBV3-1 (or the pseudogene TRBV3-2) and TRBJ2-7, with D perhaps matching TRBD1 (6 bases). Per the germline V gene, CDR1 is LGHDT and CDR2 is YNNKEL (reference sequence). The V gene lost 3 bases and the J gene lost 2 bases, with 11 bases spanning the gap. The CDR3 totals 14 residues. The CDR3: CASSQVTGTYEQYF. The CDR3 nucleotides read TGTGCCAGCAGCCAGGTGACAGGAACCTACGAGCAGTACTTC.

The V and J genes are TRBV6-4 and TRBJ2-7, with 15 bases fitting TRBD2. CDR3 length: 17 amino acids. CDR1 and CDR2 from the germline V gene are MRHNA and SNTAGT. V lost 2 bases to trimming and J lost 7 bases; unmatched junction nucleotides: 9. CDR3 sequence reads: CASSDGLAGGPSREQYF. The CDR3, as DNA: TGTGCCAGCAGTGACGGACTAGCGGGGGGGCCGTCGAGGGAGCAGTACTTC.

The chain combines TRBV30 with TRBJ2-7; 12 nucleotides match TRBD1. The CDR3 loop spans 14 amino acids. The germline CDR1 and CDR2 sequences are GTSNPN and SVGIG (reference sequence). The junction had 8 bases not matched to a gene; V was cut back by 4 bases and J by 7 bases. The CDR3 region is CAWTRDRGRGEQYF. The CDR3 DNA reads as TGTGCCTGGACCCGGGACAGGGGGCGAGGAGAGCAGTACTTC.

V is TRBV7-9 and J is TRBJ2-5, with 9 bases fitting TRBD1. Germline V gene lookup returns CDR1 SEHNR and CDR2 FQNEAQ (reference sequence). The CDR3 runs to 19 residues. With 4 bases clipped from V and 3 bases from J, the junction kept 18 bases outside the gene matches. As DNA, the CDR3 is TGTGCCAGCAGCTACCGGGACAGGGCAGTATTGGACCTGGAAGAGACCCAGTACTTC. As protein: CASSYRDRAVLDLEETQYF.

This rearrangement joins TRBV7-9 to TRBJ2-7, with D hard to call. Germline CDR1 reads SEHNR; CDR2 reads FQNEAQ (reference sequence). V lost 5 bases to trimming and J lost 0 bases, with 5 bases between them. This CDR3 is 12 amino acids long. The DNA for the CDR3 is TGTGCCAGCAGCCTTTCCTCCTACGAGCAGTACTTC. Translation gives CASSLSSYEQYF.

V gene TRBV7-2 combines with J gene TRBJ1-2, with a possible D match to TRBD1 (5 bases). The CDR3 runs to 13 residues. Deletions cut 5 bases from V and 5 bases from J, with 12 bases between. CDR1 and CDR2 from the germline V gene are SGHTA and FQGNSA. This chain's CDR3 is CASSVRGVYGYTF. CDR3 coding DNA: TGTGCCAGCAGCGTTCGGGGGGTGTATGGCTACACCTTC. The whole variable domain, remainder taken from reference TRBV7-2 and TRBJ1-2, is GAGVSQSPSNKVTEKGKDVELRCDPISGHTALYWYRQSLGQGLEFLIYFQGNSAPDKSGLPSDRFSAERTGGSVSTLTIQRTQQEDSAVYLCASSVRGVYGYTFGSGTRLTVV.

This clone has more than one count but fewer than ten. The rearrangement links TRBV6-6 to TRBJ1-1; 9 nucleotides line up with TRBD1. CDR3 length: 16 residues. The J segment lost 5 bases and the V segment lost 7 bases, leaving 14 bases of the junction unmatched. CDR1 and CDR2 from the germline V gene are MNHNY and SVGAGI (reference sequence). The chain's CDR3 is CASTSGGQGDLTEAFF. The CDR3 region has the DNA TGTGCCAGCACCTCCGGGGGACAGGGTGATCTTACTGAAGCTTTCTTT.

CDR3: CASSWTANTEAFF. The CDR3 DNA follows: TGTGCCAGCAGCTGGACAGCGAACACTGAAGCTTTCTTT. The chain combines TRBV11-3 with TRBJ1-1, with D perhaps matching TRBD1 (6 bases). The germline V gene has CDR1 SGHNT and CDR2 YENEEA. CDR3 size: 13 residues. The ends were cut back, 4 bases at V and 1 base at J, with 7 bases in the middle.

The genes are TRBV6-5 and TRBJ2-1, with D perhaps TRBD1 (5 bases). From germline, CDR1 is MNHEY and CDR2 SVGAGI. V dropped 4 bases and J dropped 0 bases, with 10 bases sitting between them. The CDR3 loop spans 15 amino acids. CDR3 in amino acids: CASSLGRSSYNEQFF. The CDR3 DNA sequence: TGTGCCAGCAGTTTGGGGCGGAGCTCCTACAATGAGCAGTTCTTC.

This clone was detected only a few times. The rearrangement links TRBV7-3 to TRBJ1-6; D unresolved. This CDR3 is 15 amino acids long. Germline loops: CDR1 SGHTA, CDR2 FQGTGA. The V end lost 3 bases, the J end lost 4 bases, and 10 bases lay between the germline ends. CDR3 loop: CASSFGSGYNSPLHF. The CDR3 DNA reads TGTGCCAGCAGCTTTGGCAGCGGGTATAATTCACCCCTCCACTTT. Supplemented by reference TRBV7-3 and TRBJ1-6, the full variable domain reads GAGVSQTPSNKVTEKGKYVELRCDPISGHTALYWYRQSLGQGPEFLIYFQGTGAADDSGLPNDRFFAVRPEGSVSTLKIQRTERGDSAVYLCASSFGSGYNSPLHFGNGTRLTVT.

This clone was seen a single time. The chain carries TRBV10-1 and TRBJ2-2, with D possibly TRBD1 on 5 matching bases. The CDR3 is made up of 13 amino acids. The germline V gene encodes CDR1 WNHNN and CDR2 SYGVQD (reference sequence). The germline V and J ends were trimmed by 6 bases and 7 bases, with 12 bases remaining between them. CDR3 loop: CASRGQGGGELFF. In nucleotides, the CDR3 is TGCGCCAGCAGGGGCCAGGGTGGCGGGGAGCTGTTTTTT.

This chain connects TRBV19 to TRBJ1-5, with TRBD1 identical over 7 bases. CDR1 is LNHDA, CDR2 SQIVND, per germline (reference sequence). The CDR3 consists of 17 residues. V shed 6 bases and J 2 bases; nucleotides not matched to a gene: 13. CDR3 bases: TGTGCCAGTAGGGCCGGCTTCCGACAGGGTGGCAATCAGCCCCAGCATTTT. It yields the protein CASRAGFRQGGNQPQHF.

The rearrangement uses TRBV25-1 and TRBJ2-6, with D unclear. Looked up from germline, CDR1 is MGHDK and CDR2 is SYGVNS. Trimming took 4 bases from V and 0 from J, leaving 13 bases between them. This CDR3 spans 17 amino acids. CDR3 coding DNA: TGTGCCAGCAGTGGGGCAGGTTTGAGCTCTGGGGCCAACGTCCTGACTTTC. It translates to CASSGAGLSSGANVLTF.

This CDR3 reads CASSITGVGEQFF. The CDR3 region has the DNA TGTGCCAGTAGTATAACAGGGGTCGGGGAGCAGTTCTTC. The gene calls are TRBV19 and TRBJ2-1; 7 bases agree with TRBD1. V lost 2 bases and J lost 10; bases outside the gene matches: 5. There are 13 residues in the CDR3. The germline V gene encodes CDR1 LNHDA and CDR2 SQIVND (reference sequence).

The CDR3 DNA reads TGTGCCAGCAGCTTATCTAGCGGGAGGGCTCTATCCTACGAGCAGTACTTC. The encoded protein is CASSLSSGRALSYEQYF. The chain has TRBV5-4 and TRBJ2-7; 12 nucleotides align to TRBD2. This CDR3 is built from 17 residues. In germline, CDR1 is SGHNT, CDR2 YYREEE (reference sequence). Losses at the gene ends were 2 bases for V and 1 base for J; bases not matched to a gene: 7.

The CDR3 reads CASSLRTSGSPETQYF. The CDR3 bases are TGCGCCAGCAGCCTCCGGACTAGCGGGAGTCCCGAGACCCAGTACTTC. The J gene is TRBJ2-5, the V gene TRBV5-1; 13 bases agree with TRBD2. Germline CDR1 reads SGHRS; CDR2 reads YFSETQ. The CDR3 extends over 16 amino acids. Trimming removed 4 bases from V and 5 bases from J; junction bases left unmatched: 8.

The chain combines TRBV28 with TRBJ1-1; 9 bases are shared with TRBD1. Germline-derived CDR1 and CDR2 are MDHEN and SYDVKM. The CDR3 has 15 residues. The V and J ends lost 4 bases and 4 bases, in that order; junction bases with no gene match: 7. The CDR3 loop reads CASSSPGQGSTEAFF. CDR3 bases: TGTGCCAGCAGTTCCCCAGGACAGGGGAGCACTGAAGCTTTCTTT.

The J gene is TRBJ2-7, the V gene TRBV11-2; 12 nucleotides agree with TRBD2. Germline CDR1 is SGHAT and CDR2 is FQNNGV. V dropped 5 bases and J dropped 2; count of bases not matched to a gene: 7. This CDR3 region has 16 residues. The CDR3 nucleotides are TGTGCCAGCAGCCGGATGACTAGCGGGAGTCCCTACGAGCAGTACTTC. Translating gives CASSRMTSGSPYEQYF.

This rearrangement joins TRBV4-3 to TRBJ2-3; 12 bases line up with TRBD2. Trimming cost V 3 bases and J 4 bases; bases outside gene matches: 11. Germline CDR1 LGHNA, CDR2 YSLEER. This CDR3 is 18 amino acids long. Written as DNA, the CDR3 is TGCGCCAGCAGCCACCTAGTAACACTAGCGGGGGGCCCAGATACGCAGTATTTT. Residues: CASSHLVTLAGGPDTQYF.

This chain joins TRBV19 and TRBJ1-4; 7 bases map to TRBD1. V trimming: 6 bases; J trimming: 2 bases; junction bases outside the gene matches: 12. The CDR3 covers 17 residues. Germline assignment: CDR1 LNHDA and CDR2 SQIVND (reference sequence). In DNA form, the CDR3 reads TGTGCCAGTAGAAGCGGACCACACAGGGGTACTAATGAAAAACTGTTTTTT. Amino acid sequence: CASRSGPHRGTNEKLFF.

The chain couples TRBV30 to TRBJ1-1, with D possibly TRBD1 on 5 matching bases. The germline gives CDR1 GTSNPN, CDR2 SVGIG (reference sequence). The length of the CDR3 is 14 residues. V was shortened by 4 bases and J by 3 bases, with 15 bases between the two germline ends. CDR3 nucleotides: TGTGCCTGGATAATCGCCAGGGATCACACTGAAGCTTTCTTT. It encodes CAWIIARDHTEAFF.